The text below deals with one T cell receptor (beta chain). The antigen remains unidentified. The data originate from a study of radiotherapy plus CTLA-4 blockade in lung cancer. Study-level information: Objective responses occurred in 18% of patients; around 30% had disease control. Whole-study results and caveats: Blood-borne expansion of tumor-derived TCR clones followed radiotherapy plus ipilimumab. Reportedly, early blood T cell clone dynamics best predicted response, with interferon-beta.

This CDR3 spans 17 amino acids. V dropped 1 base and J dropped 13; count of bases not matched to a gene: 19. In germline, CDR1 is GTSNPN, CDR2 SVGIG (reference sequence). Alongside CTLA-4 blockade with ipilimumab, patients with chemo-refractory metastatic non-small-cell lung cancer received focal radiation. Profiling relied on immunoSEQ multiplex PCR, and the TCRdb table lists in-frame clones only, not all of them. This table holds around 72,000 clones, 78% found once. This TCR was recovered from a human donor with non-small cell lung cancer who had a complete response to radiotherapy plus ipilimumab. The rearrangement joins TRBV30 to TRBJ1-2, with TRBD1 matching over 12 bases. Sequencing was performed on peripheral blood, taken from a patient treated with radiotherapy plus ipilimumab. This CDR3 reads CAWSAGTGGARSFDATF. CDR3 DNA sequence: TGTGCCTGGAGTGCGGGGACAGGGGGCGCGAGAAGTTTTGATGCCACCTTC. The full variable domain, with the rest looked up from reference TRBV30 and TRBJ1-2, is SQTIHQWPATLVQPVGSPLSLECTVEGTSNPNLYWYRQAAGRGLQLLFYSVGIGQISSEVPQNLSASRPQDRQFILSSKKLLLSDSGFYLCAWSAGTGGARSFDATFGSGTRLTVV.